Given below is one TCR beta chain in context. In this sample, this clonotype turned up many times. Its antigen specificity is not known. No base quality information exists; no much larger clone differs at one position. cDNA synthesis used template-switch 5'RACE with a primer carrying a 10-nucleotide random unique molecular identifier tagging each TCR transcript. Every sequencing run covered 15-18 subjects and yielded more than 180 million TCR-beta sequences. The RNeasy kit was used for extraction of total RNA. TCR-beta VDJ regions were amplified with primers for the TCR constant region and the 5'RACE anchor, using the KAPA Real-time Library Amplification kit. A first PCR added sample indexes and Illumina adaptors, and a second PCR then raised library yield. The roughly 650 bp TCR product was size-selected on a 2% E-gel SizeSelection system after Ampure bead purification. Before pooling, library quality was checked on a Bioanalyzer, concentration was measured with Qubit, and libraries were quantified with the Kapa Library Quantification kit. Paired-end 2 x 150 bp sequencing of the libraries was performed on an Illumina HiSeq 2500. To increase sequence diversity, about 25-30% phiX was spiked into each library pool. The original pipeline was this. The UMI-based MiGEC pipeline processed quality-filtered reads and removed over 80% of raw TCR sequences during error correction. VDJ genes were aligned to IMGT germline references, and each clonotype was defined by a unique CDR3 amino acid sequence together with V-J genes. Clonal expansion, Shannon diversity and CDR3 relatedness (CalcPairwiseDistances, ClusterSamples) were evaluated with VDJtools, and phylogenetic trees were built with CLCbio workbench. Expanded clones were defined as having at least 8 unique UMIs, based on coefficient-of-variation modelling across technical triplicates. TCRdb's own reprocessing of the public reads used fastp at Q25 and MiXCR and kept productive beta chains. Here each entry gathers all rows of one CDR3 protein and keeps the most common genes and DNA. TCRdb, not the authors, supplied the V and J calls. The sample has roughly 100,000 distinct CDR3 sequences on record, 10% to 12% of them singletons. The ten largest clonotypes hold around 3.1% of the sample.

This specimen's time point label, per the study, means: longitudinal time-point 3. Unsorted PBMC libraries were generated from 2 million PBMCs stored in RNAlater at -80 °C until RNA extraction. PBMCs were separated from peripheral blood using Ficoll-Hypaque density gradient centrifugation and then cryopreserved in liquid nitrogen. These data come from a study of neurological immune-mediated disorders (dated by TCRdb to the late 2010s). As for the study more broadly: Peripheral blood TCR-beta repertoires from patients with HTLV-I-associated myelopathy (HAM/TSP), patients with multiple sclerosis, and healthy controls were compared in the study using UMI-based sequencing. Of the 60 to 70 subjects in the cohort, some 15 were HAM/TSP patients, about 35 were multiple sclerosis patients, and some 20 were healthy controls. Longitudinal samples, technical triplicates and paired sorted CD4+ and CD8+ T-cell subsets, alongside PBMC samples, were included among the roughly 97 TCR-beta libraries. Each longitudinal HAM/TSP and healthy donor was sampled at 3 time-points spaced at about 3-40 month intervals. Overall study results and their limits: TCR clonal expansion was highest in HAM/TSP patients and lowest in MS patients, with MS patients falling below even healthy controls. No identical CDR3 amino acid sequences were shared among expanded clones across subjects, suggesting private TCR-beta repertoires in all groups.

This sequence originates from a female donor with HTLV-1-associated myelopathy (HAM/TSP). Sequences were obtained from PBMCs.

The CDR3 is CASSQGSTPGAHTQYF. Here is the DNA: TGTGCCAGCAGCCAAGGAAGTACCCCAGGGGCTCATACGCAGTATTTT. The rearranged segments are TRBV3-1 and TRBJ2-3; the D gene is perhaps TRBD1, from 6 matching bases. V is cut by 1 base and J by 7 bases, and the space between the germline ends is 18 bases. Measured from the cysteine to the phenylalanine, the CDR3 is 16 residues long. Only CDR3 DNA remains: 48 bases, in frame from the first base. The germline V gene (reference sequence) gives CDR1 as LGHDT and CDR2 as YNNKEL.